These 13 T cell receptor beta chains came from one sample sequenced in a study of a mutant IDH1 vaccine in newly diagnosed glioma. The time point: week 11, during vaccination. Each dose of the vaccine consisted of 300 ug of mutant IDH1 20-mer peptide, with topical imiquimod. Profiling relied on immunoSEQ multiplex PCR, and the TCRdb table lists in-frame clones only, not all of them. The sample has around 130,000 clones, about 80% seen once. For these receptors, no antigen is known. The input for sequencing was PBMCs, taken from a glioma patient whose treatment included an IDH1 peptide vaccine. The receptors come from a middle-aged man with glioma.

V usage is TRBV7-6 and J usage is TRBJ2-5, with D possibly matching TRBD1 (5 bases). CDR1 and CDR2 (germline): SGHVS, FNYEAQ. The length of the CDR3 is 15 residues. Trimming shortened V by 1 base and J by 5 bases, and 14 bases separated the two germline ends. The CDR3 is CASSLGQGLRETQYF. CDR3 sequence (DNA): TGTGCCAGCAGCTTAGGCCAGGGTCTCCGCGAGACCCAGTACTTC.

The chain carries TRBV9 and TRBJ1-1, with D perhaps matching TRBD1 (6 bases). The germline gives CDR1 SGDLS, CDR2 YYNGEE. V lost 3 bases and J 1 base, leaving 7 bases between the germline ends. The CDR3 totals 13 residues. DNA for the CDR3: TGTGCCAGCAGCGCACAGGGGAACACTGAAGCTTTCTTT. This codes for CASSAQGNTEAFF.

The chain joins TRBV6-5 to TRBJ1-4; perhaps TRBD1 as D (5 bases). Trimming stripped 6 bases from V and 3 bases from J, with 14 bases between. This CDR3 comprises 15 residues. Per the germline V gene, CDR1 is MNHEY and CDR2 is SVGAGI. CDR3 sequence reads: CASRGSGKPNEKLFF. CDR3 bases: TGTGCCAGCAGGGGTTCAGGGAAACCTAATGAAAAACTGTTTTTT.

The chain couples TRBV7-9 to TRBJ2-7, with D perhaps TRBD2 (6 bases). The CDR3 consists of 13 residues. Germline V lookup: CDR1 SEHNR, CDR2 FQNEAQ (reference sequence). V was shortened by 5 bases and J by 2 bases, with 10 bases between the two germline ends. The CDR3 loop is CASSPGGAYEQYF. The CDR3, as DNA: TGTGCCAGCAGCCCAGGAGGGGCCTACGAGCAGTACTTC.

The gene calls are TRBV10-3 and TRBJ1-2, with D possibly being TRBD1 (5 bases). Germline CDR1 reads ENHRY; CDR2 reads SYGVKD. Deletions cut 7 bases from V and 5 bases from J, with 17 bases between. This CDR3 has 14 residues. In DNA, the CDR3 is TGTGCCATCAAGAATAAACGGGACTTGTATGGCTACACCTTC. Translation gives CAIKNKRDLYGYTF.

The rearrangement links TRBV2 to TRBJ2-6, with 9 bases identical to TRBD1. Unmatched junction bases numbered 7, after V lost 1 base and J lost 0 bases. This CDR3 contains 19 residues. Germline V gene lookup returns CDR1 SNHLY and CDR2 FYNNEI. CDR3 nucleotides: TGTGCCAGCAGTGAAGGCCCCGGGACAGGGTCCTCTGGGGCCAACGTCCTGACTTTC. Amino acids: CASSEGPGTGSSGANVLTF.

This clone was found a few times. The rearrangement uses TRBV29-1 and TRBJ2-5; tentatively, D is TRBD1 (7 bases). The DNA end lines up better with TRBJ2-7; the J call may be wrong. This CDR3 spans 12 amino acids. Germline loops: CDR1 SQVTM, CDR2 ANQGSEA. CDR3 sequence: CSGGTETYEQYF. In DNA, the CDR3 is TGCAGTGGCGGGACAGAAACCTACGAGCAGTACTTC.

In its sample, this clone was seen a few times. The J gene is TRBJ1-5, the V gene TRBV27, with D unclear. Trimming removed 5 bases at V and 4 bases at J, with 6 bases between. CDR1 MNHEY and CDR2 SMNVEV come from the germline V gene (reference sequence). The CDR3 sequence is 12 residues long. DNA of the CDR3: TGTGCCAGCAGTCACTATAATCAGCCCCAGCATTTT. Its protein is CASSHYNQPQHF.

This clone was observed a handful of times. This chain links TRBV7-2 with TRBJ2-1; 7 nucleotides line up with TRBD1. The CDR3 sequence is 13 residues long. Germline CDR1 and CDR2: SGHTA and FQGNSA. V dropped 5 bases and J dropped 9; count of bases not matched to a gene: 7. The CDR3 sequence is CASSLKRGREQFF. For the CDR3, the DNA is TGTGCCAGCAGCCTTAAGAGGGGGCGTGAGCAGTTCTTC.

The chain employs TRBV6-1 and TRBJ2-7; D assignment may be TRBD1 or TRBD2 (5 bases each). Germline CDR1 and CDR2: MNHNS and SASEGT. The CDR3 totals 11 residues. Between the trimmed V and J ends, which lost 3 bases and 13 bases, there was a span of 13 bases. CDR3 region: CASSDLLRGYF. The CDR3 nucleotides read TGTGCCAGCAGTGATCTGTTGAGGGGTTACTTC.

The V call is TRBV5-5, the J call TRBJ2-5; 9 bases line up with TRBD2. CDR3 length equals 16 residues. Germline V lookup: CDR1 SGHKS, CDR2 YYEKEE (reference sequence). The trim removed 2 bases at V and 5 bases at J, leaving 10 bases unmatched. The CDR3 protein is CASSLGPGLAAETQYF. The CDR3 DNA sequence: TGTGCCAGCAGCTTAGGCCCGGGACTAGCAGCCGAGACCCAGTACTTC.

This chain links TRBV4-1 with TRBJ1-1, with D unclear. From germline, CDR1 is MGHRA and CDR2 YSYEKL. The CDR3 extends over 15 amino acids. Trimming took 0 bases from V and 4 from J, leaving 12 bases between them. As DNA, the CDR3 is TGCGCCAGCAGCCAAGAACAAGGGAGAGGCACTGAAGCTTTCTTT. Amino acids: CASSQEQGRGTEAFF.

The CDR3 sequence is CASSPQAANYGYTF. CDR3 in DNA: TGTGCCAGTAGTCCCCAAGCAGCTAACTATGGCTACACCTTC. This chain joins TRBV19 and TRBJ1-2; D unresolved. V was pared by 5 bases and J by 0 bases, with 10 bases between. This CDR3 is built from 14 residues. Germline V gene sequence: CDR1 LNHDA, CDR2 SQIVND (reference sequence).